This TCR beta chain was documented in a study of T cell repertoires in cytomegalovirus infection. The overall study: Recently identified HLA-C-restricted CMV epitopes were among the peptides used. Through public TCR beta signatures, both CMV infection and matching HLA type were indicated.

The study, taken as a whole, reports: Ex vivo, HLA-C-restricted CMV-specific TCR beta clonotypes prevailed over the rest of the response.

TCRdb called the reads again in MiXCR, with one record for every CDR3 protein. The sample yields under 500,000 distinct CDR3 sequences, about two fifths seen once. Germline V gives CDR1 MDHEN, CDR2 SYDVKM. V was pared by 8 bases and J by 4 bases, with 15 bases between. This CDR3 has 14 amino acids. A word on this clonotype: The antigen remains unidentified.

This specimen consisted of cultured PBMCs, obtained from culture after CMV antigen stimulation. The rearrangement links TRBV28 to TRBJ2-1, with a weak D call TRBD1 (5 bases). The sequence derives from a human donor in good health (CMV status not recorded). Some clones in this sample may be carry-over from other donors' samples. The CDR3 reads CASGAQSGYNEQFF. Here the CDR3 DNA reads TGTGCCAGCGGGGCCCAGTCCGGTTACAATGAGCAGTTCTTC.